This entry lists 21 T cell receptor beta chains sequenced from one sample in a study of blood T cells in healthy people across ages. Alongside a J-beta primer mix, a sample-barcoded 5' primer served in a second PCR lasting roughly 7 to 11 cycles. TCRdb itself ran the 5' RACE reads through MiXCR, one entry per CDR3 protein. The sample consists of roughly 1.9 million distinct CDR3 sequences, about 39% of them appearing once. The sample was blood. The origin of the receptors is a human donor in good health.

The CDR3 DNA is TGTGCCAGCAGTTACAGCAGGGGGCGGACCCAGTACTTC. Its translation: CASSYSRGRTQYF. The V and J genes are TRBV6-5 and TRBJ2-5; 8 bases are a match to TRBD1. Trimming cost V 2 bases and J 7 bases; bases outside gene matches: 3. Germline CDR1 and CDR2: MNHEY and SVGAGI. The CDR3 sequence is 13 residues long.

This clonotype was picked up a small number of times. The gene calls are TRBV20-1 and TRBJ2-1; 8 nucleotides line up with TRBD2. The V and J ends lost 0 bases and 4 bases, in that order; junction bases with no gene match: 8. Looked up from germline, CDR1 is DFQATT and CDR2 is SNEGSKA (reference sequence). CDR3 size: 16 residues. The CDR3 DNA reads as TGCAGTGCTAGAGATCTCGAGACTAGCGTTTACAATGAGCAGTTCTTC. Its translation is CSARDLETSVYNEQFF.

The chain carries TRBV27 and TRBJ2-6; no clear D. The CDR3 consists of 14 residues. Trimming cost V 4 bases and J 3 bases, with 7 bases left between them. Germline lookup yields CDR1 MNHEY and CDR2 SMNVEV (reference sequence). The CDR3 here is CASSSLGGANVLTF. CDR3 in DNA: TGTGCCAGCAGTTCCCTAGGTGGGGCCAACGTCCTGACTTTC. Complete variable domain (other parts from reference TRBV27 and TRBJ2-6): EAQVTQNPRYLITVTGKKLTVTCSQNMNHEYMSWYRQDPGLGLRQIYYSMNVEVTDKGDVPEGYKVSRKEKRNFPLILESPSPNQTSLYFCASSSLGGANVLTFGAGSRLTVL.

This chain connects TRBV7-2 to TRBJ1-5; TRBD1 might be the D (5 bases). The CDR3 contains 17 residues. From germline, CDR1 is SGHTA and CDR2 FQGNSA. The V end was cut by 1 base, the J end by 7 bases, with 20 bases between. The CDR3 DNA is TGTGCCAGCAGCTTAGGAGGCACGGGGAGGGGTGGACAGCCCCAGCATTTT. Translation gives CASSLGGTGRGGQPQHF.

The J gene is TRBJ2-1, the V gene TRBV11-2, with TRBD2 matching over 8 bases. The trim removed 1 base at V and 7 bases at J, leaving 6 bases unmatched. The CDR3 consists of 15 residues. The V gene's germline CDR1 is SGHAT and CDR2 FQNNGV. CDR3 region: CASSLVPGLVNEQFF. For the CDR3, the DNA is TGTGCCAGCAGCTTAGTACCGGGACTAGTAAATGAGCAGTTCTTC.

This clonotype was seen more than once but under ten times. CDR3 region: CASSFKGVGGYGYTF. CDR3 nucleotides: TGTGCCAGTAGTTTCAAGGGCGTCGGTGGGTATGGCTACACCTTC. The V gene is TRBV19, the J gene TRBJ1-2; D uncertain. V lost 5 bases to trimming and J lost 5 bases, with 18 bases between them. Germline V gives CDR1 LNHDA, CDR2 SQIVND (reference sequence). There are 15 residues in the CDR3. Using reference TRBV19 and TRBJ1-2 for the parts outside the CDR3, the full variable domain is DGGITQSPKYLFRKEGQNVTLSCEQNLNHDAMYWYRQDPGQGLRLIYYSQIVNDFQKGDIAEGYSVSREKKESFPLTVTSAQKNPTAFYLCASSFKGVGGYGYTFGSGTRLTVV.

This clonotype turned up a few times. The chain employs TRBV7-3 and TRBJ2-3, with TRBD2 matching over 9 bases. The V segment lost 5 bases and the J segment 5 bases; nucleotides outside the gene matches: 17. The CDR3 is 18 residues long. Germline V CDR1 and CDR2: SGHTA, FQGTGA. CDR3 sequence reads: CASSPSRAGGNYIDTQYF. In nucleotides, the CDR3 is TGTGCCAGCAGCCCCAGCCGCGCGGGGGGGAACTATATAGATACGCAGTATTTT.

CDR3 in amino acids: CASSTGQRRAYEQYF. The DNA for the CDR3 is TGTGCCAGCAGTACGGGACAGCGGAGGGCCTACGAGCAGTACTTC. The chain links TRBV6-2 or TRBV6-3 to TRBJ2-7; TRBD1 is a possible D gene (7 bases). The CDR3 spans 15 residues. The ends were cut back, 5 bases at V and 2 bases at J, with 16 bases in the middle. Germline V gene sequence: CDR1 MNHEY, CDR2 SVGEGT.

This clonotype was seen only a few times. The chain has TRBV7-2 and TRBJ1-2, with 7 nucleotides matching TRBD1. The CDR3 loop spans 14 amino acids. CDR1 and CDR2 (germline): SGHTA, FQGNSA. The J segment lost 3 bases and the V segment lost 4 bases, leaving 5 bases of the junction unmatched. The CDR3 nucleotides are TGTGCCAGCAGCTCCCCGGGACAGTACTATGGCTACACCTTC. It translates to CASSSPGQYYGYTF.

This clonotype has only a few counts. This chain joins TRBV29-1 and TRBJ2-1, with D unresolved. The CDR3 totals 13 residues. Deletions cut 5 bases from V and 5 bases from J, with 13 bases between. The germline V gene encodes CDR1 SQVTM and CDR2 ANQGSEA. The CDR3 coding sequence is TGCAGCGTTTACCGACTGGACCACAATGAGCAGTTCTTC. Translated: CSVYRLDHNEQFF.

This clonotype was observed a handful of times. The rearrangement links TRBV24-1 to TRBJ2-5; 7 bases are a match to TRBD1. Germline lookup yields CDR1 KGHDR and CDR2 SFDVKD. The CDR3 loop spans 15 amino acids. V lost 3 bases, J lost 2 bases, and 5 bases stayed unmatched. The CDR3 nucleotides read TGTGCCACCAGTGATCTGGGGGACAGACAAGAGACCCAGTACTTC. Amino acid sequence: CATSDLGDRQETQYF.

In this sample, this clonotype turned up a few times. This chain joins TRBV5-1 and TRBJ2-1; D is undetermined. V was trimmed by 4 bases and J by 8 bases, leaving 13 bases between them. The CDR3 runs to 13 residues. Germline lookup yields CDR1 SGHRS and CDR2 YFSETQ. CDR3 sequence (DNA): TGCGCCAGCAGCCCGAAAGGAACCGATGAGCAGTTCTTC. Encoded protein: CASSPKGTDEQFF. Using reference TRBV5-1 and TRBJ2-1 for the parts outside the CDR3, the full variable domain is KAGVTQTPRYLIKTRGQQVTLSCSPISGHRSVSWYQQTPGQGLQFLFEYFSETQRNKGNFPGRFSGRQFSNSRSEMNVSTLELGDSALYLCASSPKGTDEQFFGPGTRLTVL.

This clonotype was observed at least ten times. The rearrangement uses TRBV7-9 and TRBJ2-7; D ambiguous. Trimming pared 6 bases from V and 3 bases from J, leaving 9 bases between. Germline V gene lookup returns CDR1 SEHNR and CDR2 FQNEAQ (reference sequence). This CDR3 is 12 amino acids long. CDR3 nucleotide sequence: TGTGCCAGCAGTTTTATGGGCTACGAGCAGTACTTC. This encodes CASSFMGYEQYF.

The chain links TRBV7-8 to TRBJ2-1; D is ambiguous. Deletions cut 2 bases from V and 7 bases from J, with 15 bases between. This CDR3 has 15 residues. Germline-derived CDR1 and CDR2 are SGHVS and FQNEAQ. The CDR3 coding sequence is TGTGCCAGCAGCTTAAATCGAGGCTTTGGGAATGAGCAGTTCTTC. Its translation: CASSLNRGFGNEQFF.

This clonotype was detected a few times. The V call is TRBV12-3 or TRBV12-4, the J call TRBJ1-2; D is ambiguous. The CDR3 has 15 amino acids. The V end lost 3 bases, the J end lost 5 bases, and 16 bases lay between the germline ends. The CDR3 sequence: CASSFGVSQVYGYTF. DNA of the CDR3: TGTGCCAGCAGTTTTGGGGTCTCTCAAGTTTATGGCTACACCTTC.

This chain joins TRBV20-1 and TRBJ1-6; 9 bases fit TRBD1. The CDR3 has 13 residues. In germline, CDR1 is DFQATT, CDR2 SNEGSKA (reference sequence). V shed 5 bases, J shed 8 bases, and the junction held 4 bases outside the gene matches. The CDR3 DNA is TGCAGTGCTCAGGGACAGGGTGATTCACCCCTCCACTTT. The encoded protein is CSAQGQGDSPLHF.

The chain links TRBV6-2 or TRBV6-3 to TRBJ1-5, with 9 positions matching TRBD1. The germline CDR1 and CDR2 sequences are MNHEY and SVGEGT. The CDR3 extends over 14 amino acids. V shed 8 bases and J 5 bases; nucleotides not matched to a gene: 7. CDR3 loop: CASVARDRDQPQHF. CDR3 coding DNA: TGTGCCAGCGTTGCCAGGGACAGGGATCAGCCCCAGCATTTT.

This clonotype was detected a few times. V gene TRBV15 combines with J gene TRBJ2-7; the match to TRBD1 covers 7 bases. CDR3 length equals 15 residues. Germline V CDR1 and CDR2: LNHNV, YYDKDF (reference sequence). V was pared by 0 bases and J by 6 bases, with 8 bases of the junction left unmatched. The CDR3: CATSRDQGAGGEQYF. In DNA, the CDR3 is TGTGCCACCAGCAGAGATCAAGGGGCAGGGGGCGAGCAGTACTTC.

V is TRBV4-3 and J is TRBJ2-7, with D perhaps matching TRBD1 (5 bases). CDR3 length equals 15 residues. Deletions cut 3 bases from V and 3 bases from J, with 15 bases between. The V gene's germline CDR1 is LGHNA and CDR2 YSLEER. CDR3 region: CASSHQRQPHYEQYF. The CDR3 DNA is TGCGCCAGCAGCCATCAGAGACAGCCTCACTACGAGCAGTACTTC.

This clonotype was found a few times. The V call is TRBV3-1, the J call TRBJ2-4; D perhaps matches TRBD1 (5 bases). The germline V and J ends were trimmed by 1 base and 4 bases, with 14 bases remaining between them. This CDR3 spans 16 amino acids. Germline V gene data show CDR1 as LGHDT and CDR2 as YNNKEL (reference sequence). This chain's CDR3 is CASSQGQPSGKNIQYF. The CDR3 nucleotides read TGTGCCAGCAGCCAAGGACAGCCGTCCGGAAAAAACATTCAGTACTTC.

Only a few counts were recorded for this clonotype. The rearrangement uses TRBV29-1 and TRBJ1-5, with TRBD1 identical over 8 bases. The CDR3 runs 13 residues. V lost 5 bases and J lost 5; bases outside the gene matches: 5. CDR1 and CDR2 from the germline V gene are SQVTM and ANQGSEA. The DNA for the CDR3 is TGCAGCGTTAGCCAGGGGGCCTATCAGCCCCAGCATTTT. Translation: CSVSQGAYQPQHF.